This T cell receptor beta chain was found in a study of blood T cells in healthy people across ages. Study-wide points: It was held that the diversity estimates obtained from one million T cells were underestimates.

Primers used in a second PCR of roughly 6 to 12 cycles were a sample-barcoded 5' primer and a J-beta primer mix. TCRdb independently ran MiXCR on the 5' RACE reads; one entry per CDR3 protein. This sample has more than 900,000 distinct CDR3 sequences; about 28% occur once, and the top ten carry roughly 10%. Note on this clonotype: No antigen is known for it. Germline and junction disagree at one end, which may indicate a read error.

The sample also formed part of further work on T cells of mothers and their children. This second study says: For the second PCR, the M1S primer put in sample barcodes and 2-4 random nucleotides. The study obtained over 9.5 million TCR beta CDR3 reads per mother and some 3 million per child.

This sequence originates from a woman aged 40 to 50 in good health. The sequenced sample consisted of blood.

DNA for the CDR3: TGTGCCTGCAGCTTATACACTGAAGCTTTCTTT. This translates into CACSLYTEAFF. The genes are TRBV7-2 and TRBJ1-1; unclear D gene. The CDR3 loop spans 11 amino acids. Germline CDR1 reads SGHTA; CDR2 reads FQGNSA.